This T cell receptor beta chain emerged from a study of OX40 agonist ivuxolimab in advanced cancers. Measured with immunoSEQ multiplex PCR; TCRdb has only the in-frame clones, and not every one. The top ten hold approximately 3% of the sample, which has about 60,000 clones, approximately 80% seen once. This CDR3 contains 14 residues. Germline CDR1 reads GTSNPN; CDR2 reads SVGIG (reference sequence). Trimming pared 0 bases from V and 5 bases from J, leaving 8 bases between. The sequences come from CD4+ or CD8+ T cells sorted from blood, collected in a trial of the OX40 agonist ivuxolimab. The rearrangement uses TRBV30 and TRBJ1-6; D gene ambiguous. This receptor was obtained from an adult with an advanced solid tumor such as melanoma, head and neck, liver or kidney cancer. In DNA form, the CDR3 reads TGTGCCTGGAGTGTACGTCAAAATAATTCACCCCTCCACTTT. It specifies CAWSVRQNNSPLHF.